This TCR beta chain was profiled in a study of blood T cell repertoires in COVID-19. In the study overall: From T cells, B-cell-depleted T cells, or PBMCs came the material, which was cDNA or gDNA.

TCRdb's copy holds only in-frame clones and misses some; the assay was immunoSEQ multiplex PCR. The data show fewer than 350,000 clones, with 87% seen just once and about 6% held by the top ten. CDR1 and CDR2 (germline): SGHRS, YFSETQ. V was clipped by 8 bases and J by 0 bases, with 18 bases between them. The CDR3 is made up of 17 amino acids. The chain carries TRBV5-1 and TRBJ2-6, with D possibly TRBD2 on 5 matching bases. This receptor was taken from a woman in her forties who had recovered from COVID-19. Sequencing was carried out using PBMCs or T cells enriched from blood (not recorded which). The CDR3 protein is CASSRDQTSSGANVLTF. CDR3 coding DNA: TGCGCCAGTTCCCGGGATCAGACTTCCTCTGGGGCCAACGTCCTGACTTTC.